This TCR beta chain was retrieved from a study of identical twins. Study-wide results and caveats: The same donors were not followed; conclusions instead depended on cross-sectional statistical analysis. Less excess twin sharing appeared in beta out-of-frame sequences. The presence of invariant MAIT and iNKT cells could partly confound analyses of zero-insertion sequences.

Trimming removed 7 bases at V and 5 bases at J, with 20 bases between. This CDR3 comprises 15 residues. Using its own MiXCR run on the 5' RACE reads, TCRdb lists one record per CDR3 protein. Of roughly 720,000 distinct CDR3 sequences in the sample, roughly 18% were seen once. In the case of this clonotype: The antigen is unknown.

The same data also went into a second study, on T cells expressing NK-cell markers.

The specimen sequenced was PBMCs. The V and J genes are TRBV12-3 or TRBV12-4 and TRBJ2-5; D is ambiguous. The source of this sequence is a woman between 18 and 30 years old in good health. The CDR3 here is CASTQGRMAWETQYF. The CDR3 bases are TGTGCCAGCACCCAAGGCCGCATGGCTTGGGAGACCCAGTACTTC.